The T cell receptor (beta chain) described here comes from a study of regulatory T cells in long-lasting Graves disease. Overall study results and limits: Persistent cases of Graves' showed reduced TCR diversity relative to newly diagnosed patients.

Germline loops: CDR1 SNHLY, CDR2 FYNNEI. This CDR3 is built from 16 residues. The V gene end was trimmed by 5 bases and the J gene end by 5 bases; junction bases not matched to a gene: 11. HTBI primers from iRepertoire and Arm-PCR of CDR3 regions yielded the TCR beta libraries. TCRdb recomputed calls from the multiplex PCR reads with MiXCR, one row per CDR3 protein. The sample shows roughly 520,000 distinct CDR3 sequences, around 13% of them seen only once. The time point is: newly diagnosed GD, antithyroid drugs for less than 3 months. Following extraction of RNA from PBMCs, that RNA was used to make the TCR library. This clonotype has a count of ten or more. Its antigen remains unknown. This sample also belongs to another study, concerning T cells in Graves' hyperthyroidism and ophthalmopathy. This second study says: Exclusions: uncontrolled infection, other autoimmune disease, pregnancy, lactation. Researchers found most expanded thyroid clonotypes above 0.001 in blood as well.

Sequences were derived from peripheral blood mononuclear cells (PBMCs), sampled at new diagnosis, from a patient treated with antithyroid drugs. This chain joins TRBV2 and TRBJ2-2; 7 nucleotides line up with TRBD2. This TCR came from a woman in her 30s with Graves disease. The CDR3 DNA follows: TGTGCCAGCAGTCACTTCGCGGGAGTGAGGACCGGGGAGCTGTTTTTT. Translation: CASSHFAGVRTGELFF.